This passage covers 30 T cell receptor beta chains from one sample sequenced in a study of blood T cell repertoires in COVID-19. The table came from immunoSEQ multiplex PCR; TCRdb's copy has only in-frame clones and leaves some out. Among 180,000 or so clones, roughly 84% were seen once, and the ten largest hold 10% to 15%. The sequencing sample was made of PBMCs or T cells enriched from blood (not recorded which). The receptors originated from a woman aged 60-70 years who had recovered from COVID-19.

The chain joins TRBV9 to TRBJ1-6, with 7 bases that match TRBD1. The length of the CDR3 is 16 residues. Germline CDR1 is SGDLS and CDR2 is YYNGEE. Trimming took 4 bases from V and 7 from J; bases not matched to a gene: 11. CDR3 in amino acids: CASSQDLRTGNSPLHF. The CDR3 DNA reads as TGTGCCAGCAGCCAAGACTTACGGACAGGCAATTCACCCCTCCACTTT.

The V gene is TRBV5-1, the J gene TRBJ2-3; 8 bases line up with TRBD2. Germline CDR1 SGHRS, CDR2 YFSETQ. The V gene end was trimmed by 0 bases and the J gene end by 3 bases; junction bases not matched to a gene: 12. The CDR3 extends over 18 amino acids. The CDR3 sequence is CASSLGSAGDQTTDTQYF. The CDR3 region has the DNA TGCGCCAGCAGCTTGGGATCAGCGGGAGACCAAACAACAGATACGCAGTATTTT.

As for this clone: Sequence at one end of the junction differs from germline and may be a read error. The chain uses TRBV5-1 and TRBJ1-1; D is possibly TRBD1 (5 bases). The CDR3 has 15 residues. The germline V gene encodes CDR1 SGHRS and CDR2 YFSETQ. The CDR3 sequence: CASGFGGTENTEAFF. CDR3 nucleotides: TGCGCCAGCGGCTTTGGGGGGACGGAGAACACTGAAGCTTTCTTT.

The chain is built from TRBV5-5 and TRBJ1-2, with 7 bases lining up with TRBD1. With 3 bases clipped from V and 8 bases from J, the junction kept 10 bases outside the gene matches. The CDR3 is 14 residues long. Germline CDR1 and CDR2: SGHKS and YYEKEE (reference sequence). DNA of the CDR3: TGTGCCAGCAGCTGGGAGACAGGGCGAGGAGGCTACACCTTC. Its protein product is CASSWETGRGGYTF.

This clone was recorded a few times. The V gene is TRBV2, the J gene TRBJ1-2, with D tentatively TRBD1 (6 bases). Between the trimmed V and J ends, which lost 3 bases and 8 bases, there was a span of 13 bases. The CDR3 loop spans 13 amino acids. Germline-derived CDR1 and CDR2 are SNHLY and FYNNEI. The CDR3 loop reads CASSEVDRWGYTF. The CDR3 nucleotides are TGTGCCAGCAGTGAGGTCGACAGGTGGGGCTACACCTTC. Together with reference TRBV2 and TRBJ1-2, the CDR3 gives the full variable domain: EPEVTQTPSHQVTQMGQEVILRCVPISNHLYFYWYRQILGQKVEFLVSFYNNEISEKSEIFDDQFSVERPDGSNFTLKIRSTKLEDSAMYFCASSEVDRWGYTFGSGTRLTVV.

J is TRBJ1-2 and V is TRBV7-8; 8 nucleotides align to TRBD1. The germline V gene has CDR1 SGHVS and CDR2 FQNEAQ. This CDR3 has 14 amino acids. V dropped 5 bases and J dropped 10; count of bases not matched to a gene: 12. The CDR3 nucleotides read TGTGCCAGCAGCCCCACAAGGACAGGGCCCCTCTACACCTTC. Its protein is CASSPTRTGPLYTF.

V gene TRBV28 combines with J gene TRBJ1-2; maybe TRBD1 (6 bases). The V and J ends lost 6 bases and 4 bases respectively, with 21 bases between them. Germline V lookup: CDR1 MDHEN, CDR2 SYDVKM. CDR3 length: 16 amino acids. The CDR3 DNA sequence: TGTGCCAGCAGCCCCCTCCCCAGGGGAGTGAGCTATGGCTACACCTTC. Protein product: CASSPLPRGVSYGYTF.

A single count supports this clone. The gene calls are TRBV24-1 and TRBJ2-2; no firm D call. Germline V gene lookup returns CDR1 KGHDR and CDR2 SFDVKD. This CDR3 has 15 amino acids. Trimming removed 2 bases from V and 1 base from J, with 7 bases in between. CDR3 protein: CATSDSGGNTGELFF. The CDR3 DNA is TGTGCCACCAGTGATTCAGGTGGGAACACCGGGGAGCTGTTTTTT.

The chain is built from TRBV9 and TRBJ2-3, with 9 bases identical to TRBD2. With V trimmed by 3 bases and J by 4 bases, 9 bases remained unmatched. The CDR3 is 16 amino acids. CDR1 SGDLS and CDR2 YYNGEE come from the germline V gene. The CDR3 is CASSGVAGASADTQYF. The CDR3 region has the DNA TGTGCCAGCAGCGGGGTAGCGGGAGCCAGCGCAGATACGCAGTATTTT.

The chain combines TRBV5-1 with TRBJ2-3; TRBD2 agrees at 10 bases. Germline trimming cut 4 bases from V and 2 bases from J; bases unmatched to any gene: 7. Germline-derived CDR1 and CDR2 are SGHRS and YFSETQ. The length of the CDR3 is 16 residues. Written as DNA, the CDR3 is TGCGCCAGCAGCCCCCGACTAGCGGGCCCCACAGATACGCAGTATTTT. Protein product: CASSPRLAGPTDTQYF.

CDR3 loop: CASSLATGTSGTGEQYF. CDR3 sequence (DNA): TGCGCCAGCAGCTTGGCCACAGGGACTAGCGGGACTGGTGAGCAGTACTTC. The chain links TRBV5-1 to TRBJ2-7; 13 nucleotides align to TRBD2. The CDR3 totals 17 residues. The J segment lost 7 bases and the V segment lost 0 bases, leaving 10 bases of the junction unmatched. Germline CDR1 SGHRS, CDR2 YFSETQ. The variable domain in full, with the rest retrieved from reference TRBV5-1 and TRBJ2-7, is KAGVTQTPRYLIKTRGQQVTLSCSPISGHRSVSWYQQTPGQGLQFLFEYFSETQRNKGNFPGRFSGRQFSNSRSEMNVSTLELGDSALYLCASSLATGTSGTGEQYFGPGTRLTVT.

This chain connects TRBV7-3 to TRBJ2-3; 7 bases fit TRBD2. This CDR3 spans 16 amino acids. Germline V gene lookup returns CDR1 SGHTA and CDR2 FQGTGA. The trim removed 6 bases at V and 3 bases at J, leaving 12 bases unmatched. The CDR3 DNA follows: TGTGCCAGCAGTCCCGGCCCGGGAGGCGGGACAGATACGCAGTATTTT. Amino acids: CASSPGPGGGTDTQYF.

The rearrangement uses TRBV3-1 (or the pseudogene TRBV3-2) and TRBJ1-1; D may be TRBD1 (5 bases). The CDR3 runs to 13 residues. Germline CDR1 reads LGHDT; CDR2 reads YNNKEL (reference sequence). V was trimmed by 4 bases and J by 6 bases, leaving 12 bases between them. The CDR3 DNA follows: TGTGCCAGCAGCCTGGCAGGGTCGCCTGAAGCTTTCTTT. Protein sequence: CASSLAGSPEAFF.

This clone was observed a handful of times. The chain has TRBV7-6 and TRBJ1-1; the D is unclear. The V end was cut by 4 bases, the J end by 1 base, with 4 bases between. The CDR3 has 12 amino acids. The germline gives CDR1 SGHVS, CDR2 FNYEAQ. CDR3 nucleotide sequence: TGTGCCAGCAGCTCCAAGAACACTGAAGCTTTCTTT. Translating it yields CASSSKNTEAFF.

The chain's CDR3 is CASSLRPRQGPYNEQFF. Written as DNA, the CDR3 is TGTGCCAGCAGTTTACGGCCCAGACAGGGACCCTACAATGAGCAGTTCTTC. The rearrangement uses TRBV27 and TRBJ2-1, with 7 positions matching TRBD1. V dropped 2 bases and J dropped 2; count of bases not matched to a gene: 9. The CDR3 loop spans 17 amino acids. Germline CDR1 and CDR2: MNHEY and SMNVEV (reference sequence).

For the CDR3, the DNA is TGTGCCAGCAGTTTTCACAGGGCGAACACTGAAGCTTTCTTT. Translation gives CASSFHRANTEAFF. The chain employs TRBV27 and TRBJ1-1; D perhaps matches TRBD1 (6 bases). The CDR3 runs to 14 residues. Between the trimmed V and J ends, which lost 3 bases and 1 base, there was a span of 9 bases. CDR1 is MNHEY, CDR2 SMNVEV, per germline (reference sequence).

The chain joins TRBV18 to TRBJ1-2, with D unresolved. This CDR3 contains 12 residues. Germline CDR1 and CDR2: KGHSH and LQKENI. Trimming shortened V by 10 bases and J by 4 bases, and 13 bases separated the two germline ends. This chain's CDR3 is CATSSGFYGYTF. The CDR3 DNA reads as TGTGCCACCTCGTCGGGGTTCTATGGCTACACCTTC.

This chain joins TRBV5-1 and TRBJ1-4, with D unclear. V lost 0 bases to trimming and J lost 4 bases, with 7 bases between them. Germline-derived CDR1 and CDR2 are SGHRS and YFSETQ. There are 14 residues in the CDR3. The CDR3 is CASSLGGSNEKLFF. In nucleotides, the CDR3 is TGCGCCAGCAGCTTGGGCGGAAGTAATGAAAAACTGTTTTTT.

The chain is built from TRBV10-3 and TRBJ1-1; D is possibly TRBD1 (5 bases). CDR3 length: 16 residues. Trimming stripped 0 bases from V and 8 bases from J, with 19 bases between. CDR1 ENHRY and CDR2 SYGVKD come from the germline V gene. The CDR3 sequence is CAISESKGFTIEEAFF. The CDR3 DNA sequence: TGTGCCATCAGTGAGTCGAAGGGGTTTACAATCGAGGAAGCTTTCTTT.

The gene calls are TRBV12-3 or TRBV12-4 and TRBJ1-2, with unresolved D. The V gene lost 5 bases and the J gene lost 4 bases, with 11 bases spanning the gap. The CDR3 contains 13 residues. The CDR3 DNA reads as TGTGCCAGCAGTCCGCCCAGTCTCTATGGCTACACCTTC. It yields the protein CASSPPSLYGYTF.

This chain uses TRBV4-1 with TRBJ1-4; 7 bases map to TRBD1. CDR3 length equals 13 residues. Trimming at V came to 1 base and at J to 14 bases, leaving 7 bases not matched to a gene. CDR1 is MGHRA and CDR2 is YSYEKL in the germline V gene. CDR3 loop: CASSQAPQTGLFF. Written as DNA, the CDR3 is TGCGCCAGCAGCCAAGCCCCCCAGACAGGGCTGTTTTTT.

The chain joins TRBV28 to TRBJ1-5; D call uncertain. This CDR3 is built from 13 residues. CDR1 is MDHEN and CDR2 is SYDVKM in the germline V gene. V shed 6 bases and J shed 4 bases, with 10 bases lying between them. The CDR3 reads CASRVGRNQPQHF. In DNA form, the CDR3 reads TGTGCCAGCAGGGTTGGGAGAAATCAGCCCCAGCATTTT.

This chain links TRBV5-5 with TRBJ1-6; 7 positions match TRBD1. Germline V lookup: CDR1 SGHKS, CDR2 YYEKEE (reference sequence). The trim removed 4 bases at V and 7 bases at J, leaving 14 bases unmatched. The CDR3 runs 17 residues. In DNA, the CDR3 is TGTGCCAGCAGCACCCAACCCGGGACAGCCGTAAATTCACCCCTCCACTTT. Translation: CASSTQPGTAVNSPLHF.

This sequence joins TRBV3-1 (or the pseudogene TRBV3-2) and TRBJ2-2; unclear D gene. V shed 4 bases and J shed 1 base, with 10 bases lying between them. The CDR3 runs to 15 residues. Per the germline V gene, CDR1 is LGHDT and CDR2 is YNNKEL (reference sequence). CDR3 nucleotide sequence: TGTGCCAGCAGCCCTTTCCCAGAGAACACCGGGGAGCTGTTTTTT. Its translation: CASSPFPENTGELFF.

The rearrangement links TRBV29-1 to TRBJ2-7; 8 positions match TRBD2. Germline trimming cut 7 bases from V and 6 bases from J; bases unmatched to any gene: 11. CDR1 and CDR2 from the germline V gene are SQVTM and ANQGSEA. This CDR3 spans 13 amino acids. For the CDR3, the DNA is TGCAGCGGACTGGGGCTAGCGGGTGGCGAGCAGTACTTC. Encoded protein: CSGLGLAGGEQYF.

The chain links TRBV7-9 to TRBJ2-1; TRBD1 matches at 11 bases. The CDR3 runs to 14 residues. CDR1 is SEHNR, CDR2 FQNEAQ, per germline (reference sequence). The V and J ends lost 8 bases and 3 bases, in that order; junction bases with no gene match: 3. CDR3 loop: CASQGTGGYNEQFF. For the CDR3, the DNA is TGTGCCAGCCAAGGGACAGGGGGCTACAATGAGCAGTTCTTC.

CDR3 nucleotide sequence: TGTGCCAGCAGGCCAGGTGGGGCAAATGAAAAACTGTTTTTT. Residues: CASRPGGANEKLFF. The chain combines TRBV6-5 with TRBJ1-4, with TRBD1 as a possible D gene (5 bases). Trimming pared 6 bases from V and 5 bases from J, leaving 13 bases between. The CDR3 extends over 14 amino acids. Looked up from germline, CDR1 is MNHEY and CDR2 is SVGAGI.

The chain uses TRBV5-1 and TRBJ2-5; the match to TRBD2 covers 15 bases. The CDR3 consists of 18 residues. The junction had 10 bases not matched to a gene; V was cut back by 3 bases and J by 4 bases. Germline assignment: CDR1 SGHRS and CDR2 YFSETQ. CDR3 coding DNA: TGCGCCAGCAGCTCTGGACTAGCGGGAGGGTCCAGGGGAGAGACCCAGTACTTC. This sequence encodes CASSSGLAGGSRGETQYF.

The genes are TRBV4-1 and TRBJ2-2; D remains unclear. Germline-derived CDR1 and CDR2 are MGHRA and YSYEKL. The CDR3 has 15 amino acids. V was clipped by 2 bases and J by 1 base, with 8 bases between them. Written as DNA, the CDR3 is TGCGCCAGCAGCCAACCGCGACAGAACACCGGGGAGCTGTTTTTT. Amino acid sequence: CASSQPRQNTGELFF.

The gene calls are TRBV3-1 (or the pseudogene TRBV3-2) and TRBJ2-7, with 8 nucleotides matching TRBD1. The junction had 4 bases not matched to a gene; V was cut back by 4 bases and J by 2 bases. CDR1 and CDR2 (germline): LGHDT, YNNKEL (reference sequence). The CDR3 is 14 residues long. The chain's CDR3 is CASSRDRITYEQYF. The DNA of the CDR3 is TGTGCCAGCAGCCGGGACAGGATTACCTACGAGCAGTACTTC.